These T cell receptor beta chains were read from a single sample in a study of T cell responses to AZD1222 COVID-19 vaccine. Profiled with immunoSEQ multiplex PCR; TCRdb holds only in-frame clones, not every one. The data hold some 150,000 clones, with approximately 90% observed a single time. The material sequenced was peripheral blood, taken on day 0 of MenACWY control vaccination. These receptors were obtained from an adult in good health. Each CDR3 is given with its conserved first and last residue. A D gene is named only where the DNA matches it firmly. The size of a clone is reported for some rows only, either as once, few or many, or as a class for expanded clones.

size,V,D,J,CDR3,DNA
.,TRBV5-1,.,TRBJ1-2,CASSGRGLIGYTF,TGCGCCAGCAGTGGTAGGGGGTTGATTGGCTACACCTTC
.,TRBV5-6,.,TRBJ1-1,CASSPRTHPGSEAFF,TGTGCCAGCAGCCCAAGGACCCATCCAGGTTCTGAAGCTTTCTTT
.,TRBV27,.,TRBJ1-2,CASSYSTPRVSGYTF,TGTGCCAGCAGTTATTCGACTCCCAGGGTGAGTGGCTACACCTTC
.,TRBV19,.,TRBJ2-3,CASSIRRDADTQYF,TGTGCCAGTAGTATCCGCCGGGACGCTGATACGCAGTATTTT
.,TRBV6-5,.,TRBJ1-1,CASYGMNTEAFF,TGTGCCAGCTATGGTATGAACACTGAAGCTTTCTTT
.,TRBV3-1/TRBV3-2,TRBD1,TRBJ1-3,CASSQDRHLGNTIYF,TGTGCCAGCAGCCAGGACAGGCACCTTGGAAACACCATATATTTT
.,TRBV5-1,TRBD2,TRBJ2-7,CASSLEAGEYEQYF,TGCGCCAGCAGCTTGGAAGCGGGAGAGTACGAGCAGTACTTC
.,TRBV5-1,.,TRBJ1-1,CASSLSGEAFF,TGCGCCAGCAGCTTGTCCGGGGAAGCTTTCTTT
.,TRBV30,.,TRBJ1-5,CAWSAQSFYSNQPQHF,TGTGCCTGGAGTGCACAGAGTTTCTATAGCAATCAGCCCCAGCATTTT
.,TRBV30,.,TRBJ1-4,CAWSHRLLGEKLFF,TGTGCCTGGAGCCACAGGTTACTCGGGGAAAAACTGTTTTTT
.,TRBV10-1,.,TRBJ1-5,CASSVQGNQPQHF,TGCGCCAGCAGTGTCCAGGGGAATCAGCCCCAGCATTTT
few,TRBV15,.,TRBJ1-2,CATSRDGVGSASIYGYTF,TGTGCCACCAGCAGAGATGGGGTCGGCTCAGCTAGCATCTATGGCTACACCTTC
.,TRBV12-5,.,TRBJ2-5,CASGSGETQYF,TGTGCTAGTGGTTCAGGGGAGACCCAGTACTTC
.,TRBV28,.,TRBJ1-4,CASSLLGNPLFF,TGTGCCAGCAGTTTATTAGGGAATCCACTGTTTTTT
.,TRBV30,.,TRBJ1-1,CAWSVRNTEAFF,TGTGCCTGGAGTGTTCGGAACACTGAAGCTTTCTTT
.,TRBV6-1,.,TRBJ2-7,CASSESLYLGEQYF,TGTGCCAGCAGTGAAAGCCTGTACCTAGGCGAGCAGTACTTC
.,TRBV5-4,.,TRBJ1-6,CASSKPGESPLHF,TGTGCCTCCTCGAAACCCGGGGAATCACCCCTCCACTTT
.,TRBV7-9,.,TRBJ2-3,CASSLALEDTQYF,TGTGCCAGCAGCTTAGCGCTGGAAGATACGCAGTATTTT
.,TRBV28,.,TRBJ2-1,CASSYRTQFF,TGTGCCAGCAGTTACCGGACGCAGTTCTTC
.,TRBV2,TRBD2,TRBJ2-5,CASSDPAGGQETQYF,TGTGCCAGCAGTGACCCAGCGGGGGGCCAAGAGACCCAGTACTTC
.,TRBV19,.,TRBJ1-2,CASGRYPSGYTF,TGTGCCTCGGGAAGGTATCCATCTGGCTACACCTTC
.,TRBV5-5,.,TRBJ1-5,CASSTDTMQPQHF,TGTGCCAGCAGCACCGATACTATGCAGCCCCAGCATTTT
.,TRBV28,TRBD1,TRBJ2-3,CASDRIRQGADTQYF,TGTGCCAGCGACCGAATCCGACAGGGGGCAGATACGCAGTATTTT
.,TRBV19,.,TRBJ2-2,CASSPGLNTGELFF,TGTGCCAGTAGTCCGGGCCTGAATACCGGGGAGCTGTTTTTT
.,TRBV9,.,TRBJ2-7,CASSVAPDARSYEQYF,TGTGCCAGCAGCGTAGCTCCCGACGCTCGGTCCTACGAGCAGTACTTC
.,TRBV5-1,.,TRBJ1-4,CASSPGGPNEKLFF,TGCGCCAGCAGCCCGGGGGGCCCTAATGAAAAACTGTTTTTT
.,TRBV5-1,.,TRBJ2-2,CASSSGGATGELFF,TGCGCCAGCAGCTCCGGGGGTGCCACCGGGGAGCTGTTTTTT
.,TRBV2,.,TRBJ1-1,CASSESLTGRNTEAFF,TGTGCCAGCAGTGAGAGTTTAACAGGGAGAAACACTGAAGCTTTCTTT
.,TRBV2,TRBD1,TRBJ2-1,CASSVQGVQEQFF,TGTGCCAGCAGTGTGCAGGGGGTACAGGAGCAGTTCTTC
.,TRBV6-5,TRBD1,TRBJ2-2,CASRRQGTDTGELFF,TGTGCCAGCAGAAGACAGGGGACAGACACCGGGGAGCTGTTTTTT
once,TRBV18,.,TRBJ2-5,CASSPPGYQETQYF,TGTGCCAGCTCACCACCGGGGTACCAAGAGACCCAGTACTTC
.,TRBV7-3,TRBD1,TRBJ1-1,CASSLTPGDRGTEAFF,TGTGCCAGCAGCTTAACCCCGGGGGACAGGGGCACTGAAGCTTTCTTT
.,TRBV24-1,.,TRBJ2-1,CATSVGLYNEQFF,TGTGCCACCAGTGTGGGGCTATACAATGAGCAGTTCTTC
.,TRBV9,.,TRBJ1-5,CASSSRPINQPQHF,TGTGCCAGCAGCTCCCGACCTATCAATCAGCCCCAGCATTTT
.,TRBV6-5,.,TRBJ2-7,CASSPGLTYEQYF,TGTGCCAGCAGTCCCGGGTTAACCTACGAGCAGTACTTC
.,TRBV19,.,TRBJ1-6,CASSLQGMRRALGALHF,TGTGCCAGTAGTCTCCAGGGGATGCGACGGGCTTTGGGCGCCCTCCACTTT
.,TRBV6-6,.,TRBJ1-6,CASSYLPQGGNSPLHF,TGTGCCAGCAGTTACTTGCCACAGGGAGGAAATTCACCCCTCCACTTT
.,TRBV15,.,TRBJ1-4,CATSRDPGGNEKLFF,TGTGCCACCAGCAGAGACCCCGGGGGAAATGAAAAACTGTTTTTT
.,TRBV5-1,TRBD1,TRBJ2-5,CASSLRYRGLETQYF,TGCGCCAGCAGCTTGAGGTACAGGGGGTTGGAGACCCAGTACTTC
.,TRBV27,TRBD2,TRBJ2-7,CASRALAGGNSYEQYF,TGTGCCAGCAGGGCCCTAGCGGGAGGAAACTCCTACGAGCAGTACTTC
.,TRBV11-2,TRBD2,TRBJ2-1,CASSSPGTSVSHEQFF,TGTGCCAGCAGCTCCCCCGGGACTAGCGTTTCCCATGAGCAGTTCTTC
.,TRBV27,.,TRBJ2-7,CASSLGTGSYEQYF,TGTGCCAGCAGTTTAGGCACAGGCTCCTACGAGCAGTACTTC
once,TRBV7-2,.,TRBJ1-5,CASSLESGNRQPQHF,TGTGCCAGCAGCTTAGAATCGGGTAATCGCCAGCCCCAGCATTTT
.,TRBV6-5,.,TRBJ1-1,CAISGQVGTEAFF,TGTGCCATATCCGGGCAGGTCGGCACTGAAGCTTTCTTT
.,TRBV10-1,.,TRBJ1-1,CASTAGQNTEAFF,TGCGCCAGCACGGCAGGCCAGAACACTGAAGCTTTCTTT
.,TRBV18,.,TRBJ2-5,CASSPNVGKSTQYF,TGTGCCAGCTCACCAAATGTAGGAAAGAGTACCCAGTACTTC
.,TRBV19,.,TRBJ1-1,CASRESQVMNTEAFF,TGTGCCAGTAGAGAGTCCCAGGTCATGAACACTGAAGCTTTCTTT
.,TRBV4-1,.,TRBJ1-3,CASSHPTAGNTIYF,TGCGCCAGCAGCCACCCGACAGCGGGAAACACCATATATTTT
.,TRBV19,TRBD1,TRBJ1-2,CASSTDRGTGGYTF,TGTGCCAGTAGTACGGACAGGGGAACGGGAGGCTACACCTTC
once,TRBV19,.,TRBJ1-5,CASTSRGDGNQPQHF,TGTGCCAGTACCTCCCGAGGGGATGGCAATCAGCCCCAGCATTTT
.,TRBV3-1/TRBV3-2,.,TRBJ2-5,CASSQDHVGRAGGTQYF,TGTGCCAGCAGCCAAGATCATGTGGGCCGGGCCGGAGGGACCCAGTACTTC
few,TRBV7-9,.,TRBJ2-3,CASGTPSSTDTQYF,TGTGCCAGTGGGACACCAAGTAGCACAGATACGCAGTATTTT
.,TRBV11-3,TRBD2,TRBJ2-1,CASSLDFLAGVDEQFF,TGTGCCAGCAGCTTAGATTTTCTAGCGGGAGTCGATGAGCAGTTCTTC
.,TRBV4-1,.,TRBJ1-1,CASSQGGRFEAFF,TGCGCCAGCAGCCAAGGGGGACGGTTTGAAGCTTTCTTT
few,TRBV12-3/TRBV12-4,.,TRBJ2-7,CASSLTGEQYF,TGTGCCAGCAGCCTGACTGGCGAGCAGTACTTC
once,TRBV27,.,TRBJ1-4,CASSNRWNEKLFF,TGTGCCAGCAGTAATCGCTGGAATGAAAAACTGTTTTTT
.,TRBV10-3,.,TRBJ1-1,CAISAPMLGDTEAFF,TGTGCCATCAGTGCGCCGATGCTGGGGGACACTGAAGCTTTCTTT